This T cell receptor (beta chain) derives from a study of shared clonotypes between healthy human individuals. The CDR3 runs to 12 residues. Germline CDR1 reads MNHEY; CDR2 reads SVGAGI. V lost 2 bases and J lost 3, with 5 bases in between. The repertoire was sequenced with immunoSEQ multiplex PCR; TCRdb's copy has only in-frame clones and lacks some. The sample consists of roughly 1,000,000 clones, 70% to 80% of them appearing once. This clonotype originated in a man aged 18 to 30 in good health. Some clones in this sample may be carry-over from other donors' samples. V gene TRBV6-5 combines with J gene TRBJ2-7; D is ambiguous. Sequenced: memory CD4+ T cells from PBMCs. Regarding subset: CD45RA-negative fraction. The CDR3 sequence is CASSYPDYEQYF. The DNA of the CDR3 is TGTGCCAGCAGTTACCCGGACTACGAGCAGTACTTC.